This TCR beta chain was recorded in a study of blood T cells in healthy people across ages. CDR3 length: 14 residues. The V gene's germline CDR1 is DFQATT and CDR2 SNEGSKA (reference sequence). V was pared by 3 bases and J by 1 base, with 4 bases of the junction left unmatched. Whole-study results and caveats: Any conclusive comparison of naive versus antigen-experienced cells was prevented by using unsorted PBMCs.

A second PCR, run for about 6 to 11 cycles, used a sample-barcoded 5' primer plus a J-beta primer mix. Sequencing yielded, for each sample, at least 3 million paired-end reads carrying CDR3. TCRdb re-called the 5' RACE reads through MiXCR, storing one row per CDR3 protein. Of around 1,000,000 distinct CDR3 sequences listed, 35% to 40% were seen once; the top ten hold about an eighth. In its sample, this clonotype was seen a few times. Its target is unknown. This chain links TRBV20-1 with TRBJ2-3, with 7 positions matching TRBD2. Material for sequencing was blood. This sequence originates from a man younger than 35 in good health. Here the CDR3 DNA reads TGCAGTGCTAGTATACGGGGGGGCACAGATACGCAGTATTTT. Translating it yields CSASIRGGTDTQYF.